The 22 T cell receptor beta chains given below trace back to one sample, sequenced in a study of early stage breast cancer tumors (dated by TCRdb to 2016 to 2017). The library was generated by the immunoSEQ multiplex PCR assay. The immuneACCESS repertoire file appears here via TCRdb, limited to in-frame rearrangements. These files lack a portion of the clones; in checked studies, under half of the deficit traces to unresolved V genes, and the cause of the others is not known. The sample profile shows 45,000 to 50,000 clones; roughly 80% of them were found once. The ten largest clones represent about 1.5% of the sample. The sequenced sample consisted of blood. These receptors were collected from a person in their fifties with breast cancer.

This clone has just a few counts. The V gene is TRBV19, the J gene TRBJ1-1; D call uncertain. This CDR3 comprises 13 residues. Germline assignment: CDR1 LNHDA and CDR2 SQIVND (reference sequence). Trimming shortened V by 4 bases and J by 4 bases, and 10 bases separated the two germline ends. The CDR3 protein is CASSRRFGTEAFF. In DNA form, the CDR3 reads TGTGCCAGTAGTAGGCGTTTCGGCACTGAAGCTTTCTTT.

This clone has a single count. The rearrangement joins TRBV18 to TRBJ2-3, with D possibly TRBD2 on 5 matching bases. Trimming stripped 3 bases from V and 8 bases from J, with 9 bases between. The CDR3 covers 12 residues. The germline V gene has CDR1 KGHSH and CDR2 LQKENI. This CDR3 is CASSPAAGTQYF. In DNA form, the CDR3 reads TGTGCCAGCTCACCTGCGGCGGGTACGCAGTATTTT.

The rearrangement joins TRBV15 to TRBJ1-2, with unresolved D. CDR1 LNHNV and CDR2 YYDKDF come from the germline V gene (reference sequence). The length of the CDR3 is 15 residues. The germline V and J ends were trimmed by 1 base and 4 bases, with 13 bases remaining between them. CDR3 amino acids: CATSRVFRGSYGYTF. The CDR3, as DNA: TGTGCCACCAGCAGAGTTTTTCGGGGTTCCTATGGCTACACCTTC.

The chain couples TRBV28 to TRBJ2-3, with 11 bases lining up with TRBD2. V lost 6 bases, J lost 0 bases, and 14 bases stayed unmatched. The CDR3 is made up of 19 amino acids. Germline CDR1 and CDR2: MDHEN and SYDVKM. The CDR3 spells CASSTTSGGSKTSTDTQYF. The DNA for the CDR3 is TGTGCCAGCAGCACCACTAGCGGGGGATCCAAAACTAGCACAGATACGCAGTATTTT. Full variable domain (remainder filled in from reference TRBV28 and TRBJ2-3): DVKVTQSSRYLVKRTGEKVFLECVQDMDHENMFWYRQDPGLGLRLIYFSYDVKMKEKGDIPEGYSVSREKKERFSLILESASTNQTSMYLCASSTTSGGSKTSTDTQYFGPGTRLTVL.

The chain uses TRBV18 and TRBJ2-5; maybe TRBD1 (7 bases). The CDR3 has 16 amino acids. Per the germline V gene, CDR1 is KGHSH and CDR2 is LQKENI. V shed 1 base and J shed 0 bases, with 12 bases lying between them. The CDR3 DNA sequence: TGTGCCAGCTCACCACTTCAGGGGGGATACCAAGAGACCCAGTACTTC. Residues: CASSPLQGGYQETQYF. Based on the CDR3 plus reference TRBV18 and TRBJ2-5, the full variable domain is NAGVMQNPRHLVRRRGQEARLRCSPMKGHSHVYWYRQLPEEGLKFMVYLQKENIIDESGMPKERFSAEFPKEGPSILRIQQVVRGDSAAYFCASSPLQGGYQETQYFGPGTRLLVL.

The V call is TRBV29-1, the J call TRBJ1-4; tentative D call: TRBD1 (6 bases). CDR3 size: 15 residues. Germline V gives CDR1 SQVTM, CDR2 ANQGSEA. V shed 6 bases and J shed 8 bases, with 22 bases lying between them. CDR3: CSVIRARQGNEKLFF. In DNA form, the CDR3 reads TGCAGCGTCATCCGGGCTCGGCAGGGGAACGAAAAACTGTTTTTT.

V usage is TRBV11-2 and J usage is TRBJ1-5; unclear D gene. The CDR3 covers 13 residues. Germline V gene sequence: CDR1 SGHAT, CDR2 FQNNGV. V was shortened by 3 bases and J by 7 bases, with 10 bases between the two germline ends. CDR3 DNA sequence: TGTGCCAGCAGCTTCGTGGAGGACCAGCCCCAGCATTTT. Translating gives CASSFVEDQPQHF.

V usage is TRBV6-1 and J usage is TRBJ2-3; D may be TRBD2 (5 bases). V gave up 3 bases and J gave up 1 base, with 20 bases separating them. From germline, CDR1 is MNHNS and CDR2 SASEGT. The CDR3 length is 18 residues. The CDR3 is CASSDWVAIRGGTDTQYF. CDR3 sequence (DNA): TGTGCCAGCAGTGATTGGGTGGCCATCCGGGGAGGCACAGATACGCAGTATTTT.

The chain couples TRBV19 to TRBJ1-2; maybe TRBD1 (6 bases). Germline assignment: CDR1 LNHDA and CDR2 SQIVND (reference sequence). Trimming pared 4 bases from V and 7 bases from J, leaving 13 bases between. This CDR3 comprises 13 residues. The CDR3 bases are TGTGCCAGTAGTACAACAGGGAGTGGTGGCTACACCTTC. Encoded protein: CASSTTGSGGYTF.

The V call is TRBV6-5, the J call TRBJ1-4; TRBD1 aligns across 7 bases. The CDR3 runs to 12 residues. V lost 8 bases and J lost 7; bases outside the gene matches: 4. Germline CDR1 is MNHEY and CDR2 is SVGAGI. The CDR3 spells CASGWTGEKLFF. The CDR3, as DNA: TGTGCCAGCGGGTGGACAGGTGAAAAACTGTTTTTT.

The chain couples TRBV18 to TRBJ2-7, with 16 bases matching TRBD2. V lost 4 bases and J lost 6; bases outside the gene matches: 3. The CDR3 contains 15 residues. Germline CDR1 reads KGHSH; CDR2 reads LQKENI. CDR3 amino acids: CASSLGLAGGPEQYF. The CDR3 DNA is TGTGCCAGCTCACTGGGACTAGCGGGGGGGCCCGAGCAGTACTTC.

The chain is built from TRBV5-1 and TRBJ1-1; possibly TRBD1 for D (5 bases). The V end lost 0 bases, the J end lost 4 bases, and 10 bases lay between the germline ends. Germline V gene sequence: CDR1 SGHRS, CDR2 YFSETQ. The CDR3 consists of 14 residues. CDR3 in amino acids: CASSLEQGGTEAFF. In DNA, the CDR3 is TGCGCCAGCAGCTTGGAGCAGGGTGGCACTGAAGCTTTCTTT.

The rearrangement links TRBV7-2 to TRBJ1-2; 9 nucleotides agree with TRBD1. This CDR3 comprises 14 residues. CDR1 is SGHTA and CDR2 is FQGNSA in the germline V gene. The V segment lost 5 bases and the J segment 4 bases; nucleotides outside the gene matches: 5. The CDR3 DNA reads TGTGCCAGCAGCCCGACAGGGGGGTCCTATGGCTACACCTTC. Its translation: CASSPTGGSYGYTF.

This clone was counted a single time. CDR3 bases: TGCGCCAGCAGTGAGGGAGGGCCCAATCAGCCCCAGCATTTT. Encoded protein: CASSEGGPNQPQHF. The chain uses TRBV10-2 and TRBJ1-5; no firm D call. Germline values: CDR1 WSHSY, CDR2 SAAADI. CDR3 length: 14 residues. V lost 2 bases and J lost 3, with 8 bases in between.

The chain couples TRBV10-3 to TRBJ2-1; no reliable D call. CDR1 and CDR2 (germline): ENHRY, SYGVKD. The V end lost 4 bases, the J end lost 5 bases, and 12 bases lay between the germline ends. The CDR3 consists of 14 residues. The CDR3 DNA reads TGTGCCATCAGTGGTGCGTCCTCTAACAATGAGCAGTTCTTC. Its translation: CAISGASSNNEQFF.

This rearrangement joins TRBV30 to TRBJ2-1; a weak D match, TRBD2 (5 bases). Germline values: CDR1 GTSNPN, CDR2 SVGIG (reference sequence). This CDR3 contains 16 residues. The ends were cut back, 3 bases at V and 4 bases at J, with 19 bases in the middle. CDR3 sequence: CAWRERLEDGYNEQFF. CDR3 in DNA: TGTGCCTGGAGGGAGCGGTTGGAGGACGGATACAATGAGCAGTTCTTC.

This clone was counted only a few times. The V gene is TRBV2, the J gene TRBJ2-7; D gene unclear. V shed 5 bases and J shed 0 bases, with 5 bases lying between them. Germline V lookup: CDR1 SNHLY, CDR2 FYNNEI. The CDR3 has 12 amino acids. The DNA for the CDR3 is TGTGCCAGCAGTTCCCCCTCCTACGAGCAGTACTTC. This sequence encodes CASSSPSYEQYF.

The chain joins TRBV7-2 to TRBJ1-5; a weak D match, TRBD1 (5 bases). The CDR3 runs to 16 residues. V was trimmed by 2 bases and J by 4 bases, leaving 15 bases between them. CDR1 and CDR2 from the germline V gene are SGHTA and FQGNSA. In DNA, the CDR3 is TGTGCCAGCAGCTTAAACTCGGGGGTTGGGAATCAGCCCCAGCATTTT. Residues: CASSLNSGVGNQPQHF.

This rearrangement joins TRBV28 to TRBJ2-3; a possible D gene is TRBD1 (7 bases). The germline V and J ends were trimmed by 6 bases and 6 bases, with 19 bases remaining between them. Germline CDR1 and CDR2: MDHEN and SYDVKM. The CDR3 is 15 amino acids. DNA of the CDR3: TGTGCCAGCAGCTCAGGGGGGCAGGCCCGCGATACGCAGTATTTT. It yields the protein CASSSGGQARDTQYF.

The chain has TRBV18 and TRBJ1-2, with TRBD1 as a possible D gene (5 bases). Germline CDR1 is KGHSH and CDR2 is LQKENI. Trimming removed 3 bases from V and 4 bases from J, with 12 bases in between. The CDR3 consists of 14 residues. CDR3 sequence reads: CASSPPPDTYGYTF. CDR3 DNA sequence: TGTGCCAGCTCACCCCCCCCGGACACCTATGGCTACACCTTC. Full variable domain (missing parts from reference TRBV18 and TRBJ1-2): NAGVMQNPRHLVRRRGQEARLRCSPMKGHSHVYWYRQLPEEGLKFMVYLQKENIIDESGMPKERFSAEFPKEGPSILRIQQVVRGDSAAYFCASSPPPDTYGYTFGSGTRLTVV.

The chain joins TRBV9 to TRBJ2-3; D not resolved. V lost 0 bases, J lost 5 bases, and 4 bases lay in between. The CDR3 has 12 residues. Germline V gene lookup returns CDR1 SGDLS and CDR2 YYNGEE. CDR3 sequence: CASSVGLDTQYF. The CDR3 bases are TGTGCCAGCAGCGTAGGGTTAGATACGCAGTATTTT. The whole variable domain, filled in from reference TRBV9 and TRBJ2-3, reads DSGVTQTPKHLITATGQRVTLRCSPRSGDLSVYWYQQSLDQGLQFLIQYYNGEERAKGNILERFSAQQFPDLHSELNLSSLELGDSALYFCASSVGLDTQYFGPGTRLTVL.

The CDR3 region is CASSIRTSGGAGPDTQYF. The CDR3 DNA is TGTGCCAGTAGTATCCGGACTAGCGGGGGGGCCGGCCCAGATACGCAGTATTTT. The chain employs TRBV19 and TRBJ2-3, with TRBD2 matching 15 bases. The CDR3 covers 18 residues. From germline, CDR1 is LNHDA and CDR2 SQIVND (reference sequence). After removal of 3 bases from V and 4 bases from J, the junction contained 8 bases not matched to a gene. Drawing the rest from reference TRBV19 and TRBJ2-3, the complete variable domain is DGGITQSPKYLFRKEGQNVTLSCEQNLNHDAMYWYRQDPGQGLRLIYYSQIVNDFQKGDIAEGYSVSREKKESFPLTVTSAQKNPTAFYLCASSIRTSGGAGPDTQYFGPGTRLTVL.